These 19 T cell receptor beta chains came from one sample sequenced in a study of T cell clusters in autoimmune cytopenias. Multiplex touch-down PCR amplified TRB using TRB-A and TRB-B pools in one tube. TCRdb reprocessed the multiplex PCR reads and stores each CDR3 protein as one record, lacking DNA. This repertoire comprises roughly 6,000 distinct CDR3 sequences; its ten largest clones make up around 8%. TRB amplification used around 260 ng of peripheral blood genomic DNA. The same data also went into a second study, on T cell repertoires in aging, cancer and after chemotherapy.

The sequenced material came from peripheral blood. Every receptor here comes from a human donor in good health.

In terms of frequency, this clonotype is medium-sized. V and J are TRBV29-1 and TRBJ2-3; the D call from TCRdb, TRBD1, cannot be confirmed without DNA. This CDR3 comprises 15 residues. CDR1 and CDR2 (germline): SQVTM, ANQGSEA. The CDR3 spells CSFQGGLTSTDTQYF.

The V call is TRBV7-9, the J call TRBJ2-7; TCRdb lists TRBD1, though no DNA is available to test this call. This CDR3 region has 15 residues. CDR1 and CDR2 from the germline V gene are SEHNR and FQNEAQ (reference sequence). Here the CDR3 reads CASSRDSLSSYEQYF.

The chain recombines TRBV19 with TRBJ1-5; TCRdb indicates TRBD1, and absent DNA this call remains unverified. The germline gives CDR1 LNHDA, CDR2 SQIVND (reference sequence). This CDR3 has 15 amino acids. CDR3 protein: CASSGVGIPPGPQHF.

The rearrangement uses TRBV6-2 or TRBV6-3 and TRBJ2-4. The CDR3 loop spans 13 amino acids. CDR1 is MNHEY, CDR2 SVGEGT, per germline. Here the CDR3 reads CASSYTRQNIQYF.

The genes are TRBV18 and TRBJ1-6. The germline V gene encodes CDR1 KGHSH and CDR2 LQKENI. The CDR3 extends over 13 amino acids. The CDR3 loop reads CASSPPFPSPLHF.

By frequency, this clonotype registers medium-sized (0.01 to 0.1%). The chain has TRBV6-1 and TRBJ2-1; with no DNA, the TCRdb D assignment of TRBD2 cannot be verified. Germline V gene lookup returns CDR1 MNHNS and CDR2 SASEGT. The CDR3 is 17 amino acids. CDR3: CASSGSGVGGTRNEQFF.

V and J are TRBV12-3 or TRBV12-4 and TRBJ1-5; the TCRdb D gene call, TRBD1, has no DNA to confirm it. The CDR3 is 15 residues long. CDR3 protein: CASSLGREGNQPQHF.

The rearrangement joins TRBV12-3 or TRBV12-4 to TRBJ1-6; TCRdb calls TRBD1, which cannot be checked without DNA. The CDR3 is 15 residues long. The CDR3 region is CASSLRGPQNSPLHF.

This clonotype is called medium-sized based on its frequency. The J gene is TRBJ2-2, the V gene TRBV6-4; with no DNA, the TCRdb D assignment of TRBD1 cannot be verified. Germline V CDR1 and CDR2: MRHNA, SNTAGT. This CDR3 region has 15 residues. CDR3: CASSPGGVDTGELFF.

This chain joins TRBV6-2 or TRBV6-3 and TRBJ1-1. This CDR3 has 11 residues. CDR1 is MNHEY and CDR2 is SVGEGT in the germline V gene. The CDR3 reads CASSYGTEAFF.

This clonotype ranks as medium-sized in terms of frequency. The J gene is TRBJ2-1, the V gene TRBV29-1; absent DNA, TCRdb's TRBD2 call cannot be checked. Per the germline V gene, CDR1 is SQVTM and CDR2 is ANQGSEA. CDR3 length equals 18 residues. CDR3 amino acids: CSVDGLAGGGRNLREQFF.

By frequency, this clonotype registers medium-sized (0.01 to 0.1%). The V call is TRBV27, the J call TRBJ2-7; TCRdb picks TRBD1, but there is no DNA to check that call. Germline CDR1 reads MNHEY; CDR2 reads SMNVEV (reference sequence). The length of the CDR3 is 15 residues. The CDR3 loop is CASSLHRGGAYEQYF.

This clonotype shows up as medium-sized by frequency. The chain is built from TRBV7-6 and TRBJ2-1. The CDR3 is 13 residues long. CDR1 and CDR2 (germline): SGHVS, FNYEAQ. CDR3 in amino acids: CASSLGAFNEQFF.

The rearrangement uses TRBV12-3 or TRBV12-4 and TRBJ1-6; the D call of TRBD1 rests on TCRdb alone, since no DNA is present to check it. The CDR3 is made up of 17 amino acids. The CDR3 is CASSYRAGSLSNSPLHF.

The V call is TRBV7-6, the J call TRBJ1-1; TCRdb's D call of TRBD1 is untestable without DNA. CDR1 and CDR2 (germline): SGHVS, FNYEAQ. This CDR3 is 16 amino acids long. The CDR3: CASSLYRTALNTEAFF.

In terms of frequency, this clonotype is medium-sized. The CDR3 sequence: CASSYSAGYEQYF. This rearrangement joins TRBV6-5 to TRBJ2-7. Germline loops: CDR1 MNHEY, CDR2 SVGAGI. The CDR3 runs 13 residues.

The V gene is TRBV14, the J gene TRBJ2-7; TCRdb picks TRBD2, but there is no DNA to check that call. Germline loops: CDR1 SGHDN, CDR2 FVKESK. The CDR3 has 14 amino acids. The CDR3 spells CASSQVGLAHEQYF.

This clonotype shows up as medium-sized by frequency. This chain connects TRBV30 to TRBJ2-1; TCRdb names TRBD2, which stays unverified in the absence of DNA. This CDR3 has 15 amino acids. Germline CDR1 GTSNPN, CDR2 SVGIG (reference sequence). CDR3 protein: CAWDQAGYSYNEQFF.

V is TRBV2 and J is TRBJ2-1; the TCRdb D gene call, TRBD2, has no DNA to confirm it. CDR1 is SNHLY, CDR2 FYNNEI, per germline. The CDR3 is 16 amino acids. CDR3 in amino acids: CASSEELAEGHNEQFF.